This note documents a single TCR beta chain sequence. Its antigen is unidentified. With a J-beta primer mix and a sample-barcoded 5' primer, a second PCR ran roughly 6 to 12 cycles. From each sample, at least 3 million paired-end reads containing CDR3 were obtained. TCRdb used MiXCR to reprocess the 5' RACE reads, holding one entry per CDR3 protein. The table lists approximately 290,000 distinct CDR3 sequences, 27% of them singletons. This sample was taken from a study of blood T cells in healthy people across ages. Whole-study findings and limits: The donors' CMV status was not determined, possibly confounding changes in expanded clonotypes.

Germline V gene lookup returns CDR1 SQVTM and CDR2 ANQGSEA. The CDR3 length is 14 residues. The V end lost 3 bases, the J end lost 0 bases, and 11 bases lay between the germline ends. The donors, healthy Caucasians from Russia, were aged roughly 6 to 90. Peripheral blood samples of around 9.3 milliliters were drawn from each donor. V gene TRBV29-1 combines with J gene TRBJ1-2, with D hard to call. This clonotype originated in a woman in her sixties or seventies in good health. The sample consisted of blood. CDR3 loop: CSVELGSSNYGYTF. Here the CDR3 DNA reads TGCAGCGTTGAGCTGGGCAGCTCTAACTATGGCTACACCTTC.